This T cell receptor (beta chain) was captured in a study of blood T cells in healthy people across ages. Germline CDR1 MNHNY, CDR2 SVGAGI (reference sequence). J lost 5 bases, V lost 3 bases, and 1 base had no gene match. This CDR3 region has 13 residues. This clonotype was detected only a few times. With a J-beta primer mix and a sample-barcoded 5' primer, a second PCR ran about 7 to 12 cycles. TCRdb redid the calling of the 5' RACE reads with MiXCR, one entry per CDR3 protein. Of under 800,000 distinct CDR3 sequences listed, roughly 41% were seen once; the top ten hold 20% to 25%. The sample taken for sequencing was blood. The V gene is TRBV6-6, the J gene TRBJ2-7; 10 nucleotides agree with TRBD1. This clonotype originated in a woman aged 60-70 years in good health. CDR3 sequence reads: CASSYDRGHEQYF. Here the CDR3 DNA reads TGTGCCAGCAGTTATGACAGGGGGCACGAGCAGTACTTC.